The 17 T cell receptor beta chains listed next were all sequenced from one sample in a study of blood T cells in healthy people across ages. For the second PCR, which ran for roughly 6 to 12 cycles, a sample-barcoded 5' primer and a J-beta primer mix were used. Using its own MiXCR run on the 5' RACE reads, TCRdb lists one record per CDR3 protein. The sample carries about 1,400,000 distinct CDR3 sequences, 35% to 45% recorded once. Sequencing was performed on blood. The source is a woman under 30 in good health.

The V call is TRBV12-3 or TRBV12-4, the J call TRBJ1-5, with D perhaps TRBD1 (5 bases). This CDR3 is 13 amino acids long. The V and J ends lost 4 bases and 5 bases respectively, with 9 bases between them. The CDR3 spells CASSYGGDQPQHF. The CDR3, as DNA: TGTGCCAGCAGTTACGGGGGGGATCAGCCCCAGCATTTT.

CDR3 in DNA: TGTGCCAGCAGCTTCTGGACAGGGGTCTATGGCTACACCTTC. It codes for CASSFWTGVYGYTF. J is TRBJ1-2 and V is TRBV7-9; 9 nucleotides line up with TRBD1. The V gene's germline CDR1 is SEHNR and CDR2 FQNEAQ (reference sequence). V lost 3 bases to trimming and J lost 4 bases; unmatched junction nucleotides: 3. The CDR3 consists of 14 residues.

CDR3 coding DNA: TGTGCCAGCAGTTTGGAGGCAGGTTTCTCTGGGGCCAACGTCCTGACTTTC. This sequence encodes CASSLEAGFSGANVLTF. V usage is TRBV28 and J usage is TRBJ2-6, with D maybe TRBD2 (5 bases). The germline gives CDR1 MDHEN, CDR2 SYDVKM. The CDR3 is 17 amino acids. Trimming took 3 bases from V and 0 from J, leaving 12 bases between them.

V is TRBV11-1 and J is TRBJ1-2, with D unclear. The V gene's germline CDR1 is SGHAT and CDR2 FQDESV (reference sequence). V lost 2 bases and J lost 3, with 10 bases in between. The CDR3 is 14 amino acids. The CDR3 DNA reads as TGTGCCAGCAGCTTAAACCCCTCGTACTATGGCTACACCTTC. It translates to CASSLNPSYYGYTF.

There are many counts of this clonotype. The gene calls are TRBV20-1 and TRBJ2-3; 11 bases are shared with TRBD2. There are 14 residues in the CDR3. Germline loops: CDR1 DFQATT, CDR2 SNEGSKA (reference sequence). Trimming cost V 6 bases and J 8 bases; bases outside gene matches: 10. CDR3 loop: CSAAGTGTSGTQYF. DNA for the CDR3: TGCAGTGCGGCTGGAACCGGGACTAGCGGTACGCAGTATTTT.

This clonotype was seen only a few times. The gene calls are TRBV29-1 and TRBJ2-5; 7 nucleotides align to TRBD1. The CDR3 covers 15 residues. Germline V gene sequence: CDR1 SQVTM, CDR2 ANQGSEA. The V and J ends lost 6 bases and 2 bases, in that order; junction bases with no gene match: 12. CDR3 sequence (DNA): TGCAGCGTCTCCCTGTGGGACAGCCCACAAGAGACCCAGTACTTC. The encoded protein is CSVSLWDSPQETQYF.

The chain joins TRBV6-6 to TRBJ2-7; 9 bases line up with TRBD1. Germline V CDR1 and CDR2: MNHNY, SVGAGI (reference sequence). J gave up 2 bases and V 6 bases, and 11 bases lay outside the gene matches. The CDR3 spans 16 residues. The DNA of the CDR3 is TGTGCCAGCAGGAGGACCGGGACAGGGATCACCTACGAGCAGTACTTC. Translated, it gives CASRRTGTGITYEQYF.

This clonotype was counted at least ten times. The chain employs TRBV9 and TRBJ2-1; TRBD2 is a possible D gene (5 bases). Germline-derived CDR1 and CDR2 are SGDLS and YYNGEE. The V end lost 5 bases, the J end lost 8 bases, and 8 bases lay between the germline ends. The CDR3 has 11 residues. CDR3 residues: CASSEGYEQFF. CDR3 DNA: TGTGCCAGCAGTGAGGGTTATGAGCAGTTCTTC.

The chain couples TRBV20-1 to TRBJ1-1; TRBD1 is a possible D gene (5 bases). The CDR3 is 12 amino acids. Germline V gene sequence: CDR1 DFQATT, CDR2 SNEGSKA (reference sequence). Trimming took 6 bases from V and 11 from J, leaving 19 bases between them. CDR3 nucleotides: TGCAGTGCAAGGGACCGGGGGTCGTTCGCTTTCTTT. Its protein is CSARDRGSFAFF.

CDR3 region: CASSPGRALHNEQFF. CDR3 in DNA: TGTGCCAGCAGCCCGGGACGAGCCCTCCACAATGAGCAGTTCTTC. V is TRBV6-5 and J is TRBJ2-1; D could derive from TRBD1 or TRBD2 (5 bases each). The CDR3 has 15 residues. The germline CDR1 and CDR2 sequences are MNHEY and SVGAGI. Trimming took 6 bases from V and 5 from J, leaving 17 bases between them.

This clonotype was observed a handful of times. V and J are TRBV30 and TRBJ2-7; D is undetermined. CDR1 GTSNPN and CDR2 SVGIG come from the germline V gene (reference sequence). V lost 0 bases and J 0 bases, leaving 9 bases between the germline ends. The CDR3 totals 14 residues. The CDR3, as DNA: TGTGCCTGGAGTGTATCGACCGGCTCCTACGAGCAGTACTTC. It encodes CAWSVSTGSYEQYF.

This clonotype came up a few times. The rearrangement joins TRBV5-1 to TRBJ1-1; TRBD1 might be the D (5 bases). V lost 5 bases and J lost 4, with 12 bases in between. From germline, CDR1 is SGHRS and CDR2 YFSETQ. The CDR3 contains 13 residues. CDR3 amino acids: CASSNQGGTEAFF. The CDR3 DNA reads TGCGCCAGCAGTAATCAGGGAGGCACTGAAGCTTTCTTT.

The chain recombines TRBV18 with TRBJ2-5; perhaps D is TRBD1 or TRBD2 (5 bases each). The end of the DNA aligns better with TRBJ2-7, so the J call may be wrong. From germline, CDR1 is KGHSH and CDR2 LQKENI. The CDR3 totals 14 residues. For the CDR3, the DNA is TGTGCCAGCTCGGGTCGGGATCGTGGGGGCGAGCAGTACTTC. It codes for CASSGRDRGGEQYF.

Comment on this clonotype: The junction does not match germline at one end; this may be a read error. V is TRBV2 and J is TRBJ2-7; D is unresolved. The CDR3 has 16 amino acids. Germline CDR1 SNHLY, CDR2 FYNNEI. The CDR3 sequence: CASSPLSAWSSCEQYF. As DNA, the CDR3 is TGTGCCAGCAGCCCCCTTTCGGCATGGAGCTCCTGCGAGCAGTACTTC.

The J gene is TRBJ2-1, the V gene TRBV24-1; 9 nucleotides line up with TRBD1. The CDR3 length is 17 residues. The junction had 8 bases not matched to a gene; V was cut back by 2 bases and J by 4 bases. The germline gives CDR1 KGHDR, CDR2 SFDVKD. CDR3 loop: CATSDSRTGDSYNEQFF. The DNA of the CDR3 is TGTGCCACCAGTGATTCTCGGACAGGGGATTCGTACAATGAGCAGTTCTTC.

V gene TRBV7-9 combines with J gene TRBJ2-7; TRBD1 aligns across 10 bases. The CDR3 consists of 15 residues. Losses at the gene ends were 4 bases for V and 5 bases for J; bases not matched to a gene: 8. CDR1 is SEHNR, CDR2 FQNEAQ, per germline (reference sequence). In DNA, the CDR3 is TGTGCCAGCAGCTATCCGGGACAGGGGAGCCACGAGCAGTACTTC. Its protein is CASSYPGQGSHEQYF.

V and J are TRBV2 and TRBJ2-7; D might be TRBD1 (5 bases). The J call may be faulty, since TRBJ2-5 better matches the DNA end. Germline V gives CDR1 SNHLY, CDR2 FYNNEI. The length of the CDR3 is 13 residues. In DNA, the CDR3 is TGTGCCAGCCGACAGAGAGTACAAGAGACCCAGTACTTC. It yields the protein CASRQRVQETQYF.